This is a list of T cell receptor beta chains from one sample in a study of blood T cell repertoires in COVID-19. Method: immunoSEQ multiplex PCR; TCRdb's copy keeps in-frame clones and lacks some. The sample contains about 63,000 clones, almost 95% of which appear only once. Sequencing input: peripheral blood. All receptors come from a man aged 50-60 years with active COVID-19. Both conserved end residues are part of each CDR3. The D gene is left open where the match is weak. Some rows mark clone size as missing; the rest say once, few, many or name a class of expanded clone.

clone_size	v_call	d_call	j_call	cdr3_aa	cdr3_nt
-	TRBV7-9	-	TRBJ2-7	CASSLDRVYEQYF	TGTGCCAGCAGCTTAGACAGGGTGTACGAGCAGTACTTC
-	TRBV19	TRBD1	TRBJ2-2	CASTWGQGVGELFF	TGTGCCAGTACCTGGGGACAGGGAGTCGGGGAGCTGTTTTTT
-	TRBV20-1	-	TRBJ1-5	CSASPGLLYSNQPQHF	TGCAGTGCTAGTCCGGGACTGTTATATAGCAATCAGCCCCAGCATTTT
-	TRBV27	-	TRBJ1-1	CASSFTTGNTEAFF	TGTGCCAGCAGTTTCACGACGGGGAACACTGAAGCTTTCTTT
-	TRBV4-3	-	TRBJ1-2	CASSQDSGEKDYGYTF	TGCGCCAGCAGCCAAGATTCAGGGGAAAAGGACTATGGCTACACCTTC
-	TRBV4-1	TRBD1	TRBJ1-4	CASSQDQLSQGDGKLFF	TGCGCCAGCAGCCAAGATCAGCTGTCACAGGGGGATGGAAAACTGTTTTTT
-	TRBV19	TRBD2	TRBJ2-2	CASRTSGMNTGELFF	TGTGCCAGTAGGACTAGCGGGATGAACACCGGGGAGCTGTTTTTT
-	TRBV7-8	TRBD1	TRBJ1-6	CASSLQSGQGGSPLHF	TGTGCCAGCAGCTTACAATCGGGACAGGGGGGTTCACCCCTCCACTTT
-	TRBV6-6	-	TRBJ1-1	CASSWAGMNTEAFF	TGTGCCAGCAGCTGGGCGGGTATGAACACTGAAGCTTTCTTT
-	TRBV10-1	TRBD2	TRBJ2-7	CASSSPGLAGGPTLYEQYF	TGCGCCAGCAGTTCCCCGGGACTAGCGGGAGGGCCGACCCTCTACGAGCAGTACTTC
few	TRBV5-8	-	TRBJ1-2	CASSVRQAGYTF	TGTGCCAGCAGCGTCAGACAGGCTGGCTACACCTTC
-	TRBV14	-	TRBJ1-6	CASSRGGAPYGSPLHF	TGTGCCAGCAGCCGCGGGGGCGCCCCATATGGGTCACCCCTCCACTTT
-	TRBV5-4	TRBD1	TRBJ1-2	CASSLGTGYLANYGYTF	TGTGCCAGCAGCTTGGGGACAGGGTATTTGGCTAACTATGGCTACACCTTC
once	TRBV7-9	TRBD2	TRBJ2-1	CASSLAGTSGTDRHEQFF	TGTGCCAGCAGCTTAGCTGGGACTAGCGGGACGGATAGGCATGAGCAGTTCTTC
-	TRBV18	-	TRBJ2-3	CASSPPKGGGTDTQYF	TGTGCCAGCTCACCACCGAAAGGGGGTGGCACAGATACGCAGTATTTT
once	TRBV28	TRBD2	TRBJ2-1	CASGTRSDEQFF	TGTGCCAGCGGGACTAGGAGCGATGAGCAGTTCTTC
-	TRBV19	TRBD2	TRBJ2-1	CASSTGTSGGYNEQFF	TGTGCCAGTAGTACCGGGACTAGCGGGGGTTACAATGAGCAGTTCTTC
-	TRBV5-6	TRBD1	TRBJ2-7	CASNLAPTGLDEQYF	TGTGCCAGCAACTTGGCCCCGACAGGGTTGGACGAGCAGTACTTC
-	TRBV28	-	TRBJ1-1	CASRAGGGENTEAFF	TGTGCCAGCAGGGCCGGCGGGGGCGAGAACACTGAAGCTTTCTTT
-	TRBV6-6	TRBD2	TRBJ2-1	CASSPGTSGRGPFF	TGTGCCAGCAGTCCCGGGACTAGCGGGAGGGGACCGTTCTTC
-	TRBV14	TRBD1	TRBJ2-7	CASSQDDRAIHEQYF	TGTGCCAGCAGCCAAGACGACAGGGCGATCCACGAGCAGTACTTC
-	TRBV28	-	TRBJ1-1	CASSDRNTEAFF	TGTGCCAGCAGTGACAGAAACACTGAAGCTTTCTTT
-	TRBV5-4	-	TRBJ1-6	CASSVLRSSYNSPLHF	TGTGCCAGCAGCGTACTAAGAAGCTCCTATAATTCACCCCTCCACTTT
-	TRBV5-1	-	TRBJ1-5	CASSFSSQPQHF	TGCGCCAGCAGCTTCTCGTCTCAGCCCCAGCATTTT